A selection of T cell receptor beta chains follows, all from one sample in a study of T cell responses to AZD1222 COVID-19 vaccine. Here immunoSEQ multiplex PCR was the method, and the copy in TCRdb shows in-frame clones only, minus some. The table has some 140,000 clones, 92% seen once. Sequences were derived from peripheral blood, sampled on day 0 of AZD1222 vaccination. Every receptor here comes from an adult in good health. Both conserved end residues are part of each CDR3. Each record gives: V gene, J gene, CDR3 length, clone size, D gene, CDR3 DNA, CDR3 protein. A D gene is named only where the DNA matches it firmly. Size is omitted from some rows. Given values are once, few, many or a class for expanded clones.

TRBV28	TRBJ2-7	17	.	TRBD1	TGTGCCAGCAGTTTATTATCCTTTCGGGACAGGGGCTCCGAGCAGTACTTC	CASSLLSFRDRGSEQYF
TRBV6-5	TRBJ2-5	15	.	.	TGTGCCAGCAGACGGCAGGGTGTTATGGGAGAGACCCAGTACTTC	CASRRQGVMGETQYF
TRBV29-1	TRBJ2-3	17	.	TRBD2	TGCAGCGTTGATGGACTAGCGGGAGACCAAGGCACAGATACGCAGTATTTT	CSVDGLAGDQGTDTQYF
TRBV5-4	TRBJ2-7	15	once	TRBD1	TGTGCCAGCACCGATCACAGGGGGACCTCCTACGAGCAGTACTTC	CASTDHRGTSYEQYF
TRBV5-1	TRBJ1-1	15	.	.	TGCGCCAGCAGCATATCGACAGGAGGAAACACTGAAGCTTTCTTT	CASSISTGGNTEAFF
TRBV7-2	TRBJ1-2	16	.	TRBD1	TGTGCCAGCAGCTCTACCGGGACAGGGACGTTTGATGGCTACACCTTC	CASSSTGTGTFDGYTF
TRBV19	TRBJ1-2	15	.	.	TGTGCCAGTAGTATCGAGGTCGAGGCCGACTATGGCTACACCTTC	CASSIEVEADYGYTF
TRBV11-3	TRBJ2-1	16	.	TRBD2	TGTGCCAGCAGCTTAGTATTGGCGGGAGGGACGGCTGAGCAGTTCTTC	CASSLVLAGGTAEQFF
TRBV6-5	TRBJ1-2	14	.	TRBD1	TGTGCCAGCAGGCGTCCCGGGACAGGGCATGGCTACACCTTC	CASRRPGTGHGYTF
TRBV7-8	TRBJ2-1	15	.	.	TGTGCCAGCAGCTTAGTAGATCTGGGGAACAATGAGCAGTTCTTC	CASSLVDLGNNEQFF
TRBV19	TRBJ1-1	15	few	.	TGTGCCAGTAGTATAGGGCGACAGAAGAACACTGAAGCTTTCTTT	CASSIGRQKNTEAFF
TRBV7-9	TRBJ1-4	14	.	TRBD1	TGTGCCAGCAGCTTAGGGACAGGGGGCGAAAAACTGTTTTTT	CASSLGTGGEKLFF
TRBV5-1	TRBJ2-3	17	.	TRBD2	TGCGCCAGCAGTCGAAGAGGGGAGGGCCCTCGGGGTGATACGCAGTATTTT	CASSRRGEGPRGDTQYF
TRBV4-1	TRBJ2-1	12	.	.	TGCGCCAGCAGCCACCAATCCAATGAGCAGTTCTTC	CASSHQSNEQFF
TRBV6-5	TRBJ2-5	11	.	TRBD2	TGTGCCAGCAGTTACAGCGGGAGCTCTTACTTC	CASSYSGSSYF
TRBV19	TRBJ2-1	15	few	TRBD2	TGTGCCAGTAGTAAAACTAGCGGTTCCTACAATGAGCAGTTCTTC	CASSKTSGSYNEQFF
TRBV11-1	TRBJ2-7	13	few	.	TGTGCCAGCAGCCCCGGACAGTCCTACGAGCAGTACTTC	CASSPGQSYEQYF
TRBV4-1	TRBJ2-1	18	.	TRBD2	TGCGCCAGCAGCCAAGATCCGTTAGCGGGAGGGGTCCAAAATGAGCAGTTCTTC	CASSQDPLAGGVQNEQFF
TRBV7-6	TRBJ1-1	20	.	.	TGTGCCAGCAGCTTAGTGCCTTCCTACACTACCGGGACGGTGAACACTGAAGCTTTCTTT	CASSLVPSYTTGTVNTEAFF
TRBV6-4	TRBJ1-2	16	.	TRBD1	TGTGCCAGCACGCCTCAAGGGCAGGGGGCCTTCGGTGGCTACACCTTC	CASTPQGQGAFGGYTF
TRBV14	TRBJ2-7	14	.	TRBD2	TGTGCCAGCAGCCAAGCCCGACTGGGAGGGGAGCAGTACTTC	CASSQARLGGEQYF
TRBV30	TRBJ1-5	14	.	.	TGTGCCTGGAGTACGACTGGGGGCAATCAGCCCCAGCATTTT	CAWSTTGGNQPQHF
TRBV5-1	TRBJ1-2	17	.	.	TGCGCCAGCAGCCCGTCCCGGGACCGTCAGATTTGGAGTGGCTACACCTTC	CASSPSRDRQIWSGYTF
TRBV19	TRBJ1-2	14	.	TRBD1	TGTGCCAGTAGTGTGACTCAGGGGGCTGGAGGCTACACCTTC	CASSVTQGAGGYTF
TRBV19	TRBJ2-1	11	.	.	TGTGCCAGTGGCCCCTACAATGAGCAGTTCTTC	CASGPYNEQFF
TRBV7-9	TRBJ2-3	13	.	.	TGTGCCAGCAGCTTAAGGCGGATTCCGACGCAGTATTTT	CASSLRRIPTQYF
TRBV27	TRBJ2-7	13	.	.	TGTGCCAGCAGTTTATCTTCCCCCTACGAGCAGTACTTC	CASSLSSPYEQYF
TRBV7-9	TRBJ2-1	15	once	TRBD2	TGTGCCAGCAGCTCGGGACTAGCGGACTACAATGAGCAGTTCTTC	CASSSGLADYNEQFF
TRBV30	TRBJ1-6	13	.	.	TGTGCCTGGAATGAGGGGGTTGGGTCACCCCTCCACTTT	CAWNEGVGSPLHF
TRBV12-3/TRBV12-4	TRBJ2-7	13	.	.	TGTGCCAGCAGCCGACCAGGGGTACGCGAGCAGTACTTC	CASSRPGVREQYF
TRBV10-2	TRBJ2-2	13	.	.	TGCGCCAGCAGCGCGGTCGACACCGGGGAGCTGTTTTTT	CASSAVDTGELFF
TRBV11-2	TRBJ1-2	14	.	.	TGTGCCAGCAGCTTAGAGAGGACCGCCTATGGCTACACCTTC	CASSLERTAYGYTF
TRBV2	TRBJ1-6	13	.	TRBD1	TGTGCCAGGGGACAGGGTCGTAGTTCACCCCTCCACTTT	CARGQGRSSPLHF
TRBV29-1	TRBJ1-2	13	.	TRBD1	TGCAGCGTTACGGGACAGGGGTTGGACGGCTACACCTTC	CSVTGQGLDGYTF
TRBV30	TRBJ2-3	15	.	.	TGTGCCTGGAGTGTAACGGGGACTAGCACAGATACGCAGTATTTT	CAWSVTGTSTDTQYF
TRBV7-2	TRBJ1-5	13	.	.	TGTGCCAGCAGCTTAGCGAGCGGTCAGCCCCAGCATTTT	CASSLASGQPQHF
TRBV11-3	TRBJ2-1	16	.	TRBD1	TGTGCCAGCAGCCGATTCGGGACAGGGGGAGACAATGAGCAGTTCTTC	CASSRFGTGGDNEQFF
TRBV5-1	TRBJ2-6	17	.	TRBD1	TGCGCCAGCAGCTTGGTTTCAGGGGGCGAGGGGGCCAACGTCCTGACTTTC	CASSLVSGGEGANVLTF
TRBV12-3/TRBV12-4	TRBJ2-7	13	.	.	TGTGCCAGCCGTCGGGACTTTGACTACGAGCAGTACTTC	CASRRDFDYEQYF
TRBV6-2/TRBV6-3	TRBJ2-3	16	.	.	TGTGCCAGCAGTTACCCGGGACAAACGGCGGGAGATACGCAGTATTTT	CASSYPGQTAGDTQYF
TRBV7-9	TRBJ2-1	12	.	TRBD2	TGTGCCAGCGGGGGGGTCAGGAATGAGCAGTTCTTC	CASGGVRNEQFF
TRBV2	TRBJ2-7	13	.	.	TGTGCCAGCAAGGATGGCAACTCCTACGAGCAGTACTTC	CASKDGNSYEQYF
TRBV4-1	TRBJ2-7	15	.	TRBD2	TGCGCCAGCAGCCAAGGGGCTAGCGGGAGGAACGAGCAGTACTTC	CASSQGASGRNEQYF
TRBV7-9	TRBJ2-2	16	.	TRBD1	TGTGCCAGCAGGGAGGACCGGGACAGAAACACCGGGGAGCTGTTTTTT	CASREDRDRNTGELFF
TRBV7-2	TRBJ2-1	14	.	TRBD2	TGTGCCAGCAGCCCCACGGGAGGGCCTTGGGAGCAGTTCTTC	CASSPTGGPWEQFF
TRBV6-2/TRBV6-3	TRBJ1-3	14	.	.	TGTGCCAGCAGTTACTCGGGTTCTGGAAACACCATATATTTT	CASSYSGSGNTIYF
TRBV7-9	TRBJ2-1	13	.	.	TGTGCCAGCATTTCACCTAATAGTGATGAGCAGTTCTTC	CASISPNSDEQFF
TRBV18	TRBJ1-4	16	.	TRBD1	TGTGCCAGCTCGCCGGGACAGGGGGCAACTAATGAAAAACTGTTTTTT	CASSPGQGATNEKLFF
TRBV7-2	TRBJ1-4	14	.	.	TGTGCCAGCAGCCCTACAGGGATTAATGAAAAACTGTTTTTT	CASSPTGINEKLFF
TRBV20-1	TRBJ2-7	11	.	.	TGCAGTGCCAGGTCAGCCTACGAGCAGTACTTC	CSARSAYEQYF
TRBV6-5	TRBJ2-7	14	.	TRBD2	TGTGCCAGCAGGACTAGCGGGAACTCCTACGAGCAGTACTTC	CASRTSGNSYEQYF
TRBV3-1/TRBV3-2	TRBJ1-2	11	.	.	TGTGCCAGCAGCCAGACAGAGGGCTACACCTTC	CASSQTEGYTF
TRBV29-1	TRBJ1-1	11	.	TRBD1	TGCAGCGTTGAAGCCCTACAGGGGGGGTTCTTT	CSVEALQGGFF
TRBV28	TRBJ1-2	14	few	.	TGTGCCAGCAGATCAACCGGCCGCTACGAAGGCTACACCTTC	CASRSTGRYEGYTF
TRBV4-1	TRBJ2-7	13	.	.	TGCGCCAGCAGCTCGGCCTTCTCCTACGAGCAGTACTTC	CASSSAFSYEQYF
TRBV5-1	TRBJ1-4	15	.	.	TGCGCCAGCAGCTTGATGGACGGGGAGAATGAAAAACTGTTTTTT	CASSLMDGENEKLFF
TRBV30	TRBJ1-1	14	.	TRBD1	TGTGCCTGGAGTTTAAGGGGGCCCGACACTGAAGCTTTCTTT	CAWSLRGPDTEAFF